This T cell receptor (beta chain) appears in the sequencing data of a study of graft-versus-host responses after intestinal transplantation. Study as a whole: Transplant recipients had multivisceral, liver-intestinal, or isolated intestinal grafts.

This clone came up a few times. The antigen is undetermined. Graft tissue processing released intraepithelial and lamina propria lymphocytes. The CDR3 runs to 15 residues. Data came from immunoSEQ multiplex PCR; TCRdb stores just in-frame clones and leaves some out. The repertoire consists of 4,000 to 5,000 clones, with approximately 80% occurring once and the leading ten covering approximately 8%. The study's findings and limits: GvH clones surfaced in recipient marrow, some emerging earlier in ileum or blood.

This clonotype was obtained from a human patient who received an intestinal transplant, so some T cells may come from the graft donor. The sample in question was ileum tissue, obtained around 120 days after intestinal transplantation. The chain employs TRBV21-1 and TRBJ2-7; TRBD1 is the table's D call, not checked against the DNA. TRBV21-1 is listed as a pseudogene. The CDR3 nucleotides read TGTGCCAGCAGCACAGCGGGACAGGGGAACTACGAGCAGTACTTC. This sequence encodes CASSTAGQGNYEQYF.